What follows are 3 T cell receptor beta chains derived from one specimen sequenced in a study of CD8 T cells in ankylosing spondylitis. Study-level results: One TCR beta motif, made up of fewer than 10 highly homologous variants, appeared characteristic of ankylosing spondylitis blood.

Their antigen targets remain unknown. TCRdb called the 5' RACE reads again in MiXCR, with one record for every CDR3 protein. The sample lists about 420,000 distinct CDR3 sequences; more than 20% were seen once. Sequenced material: blood, either unsorted or a sorted T cell fraction (not recorded which). The receptor set was obtained from a male donor with ankylosing spondylitis.

This clonotype was seen only once. V usage is TRBV10-3 and J usage is TRBJ2-7; 10 bases are shared with TRBD2. The CDR3 covers 15 residues. V gave up 3 bases and J gave up 5 bases; unmatched junction bases: 7. Germline V lookup: CDR1 ENHRY, CDR2 SYGVKD. The CDR3 protein is CAISEFSGRIHEQYF. The CDR3 DNA reads as TGTGCCATCAGTGAATTTAGCGGGAGGATCCACGAGCAGTACTTC.

The chain carries TRBV15 and TRBJ1-5, with D maybe TRBD1 (6 bases). Germline-derived CDR1 and CDR2 are LNHNV and YYDKDF (reference sequence). The V end was cut by 4 bases, the J end by 5 bases, with 15 bases between. The CDR3 runs to 15 residues. The CDR3 spells CATSKDSGTHQPQHF. The CDR3 DNA reads TGTGCCACCAGCAAGGACAGTGGAACCCATCAGCCCCAGCATTTT.

This clonotype occurred a few times. The chain uses TRBV3-1 and TRBJ2-3; D gene ambiguous. Per the germline V gene, CDR1 is LGHDT and CDR2 is YNNKEL (reference sequence). CDR3 length equals 12 residues. V lost 4 bases and J lost 4, with 6 bases in between. Written as DNA, the CDR3 is TGTGCCAGCAGCCCGAACCCAGATACGCAGTATTTT. Protein sequence: CASSPNPDTQYF.